This T cell receptor (beta chain) was identified during a study of T cells after yellow fever vaccination. TCRdb itself ran the 5' RACE reads through MiXCR, one entry per CDR3 protein. The sample includes a few hundred thousand distinct CDR3 sequences, 19% of them seen just once. Regarding the study as a whole: Peaking faster, on day 5 versus 15, the secondary response was nonetheless weaker.

In the case of this clonotype: Its antigen is unidentified.

The CDR3 is 15 amino acids. CDR1 and CDR2 from the germline V gene are SGDLS and YYNGEE. V gave up 0 bases and J gave up 6 bases; unmatched junction bases: 5. The V and J genes are TRBV9 and TRBJ2-1; TRBD2 matches 8 bases. Sample: PBMCs, taken 15 days after the yellow fever booster vaccination. This clonotype originated in a man aged 30 to 45 who received the YFV17D yellow fever vaccine. CDR3 loop: CASSVEAGAVNEQFF. The CDR3 DNA reads TGTGCCAGCAGCGTAGAAGCGGGAGCGGTCAATGAGCAGTTCTTC.